This entry features one TCR beta chain sequence. Its antigen is currently not known. Base qualities were left out, and no much larger clone turns up one base away. The sample is drawn from a study of blood T cell repertoires in COVID-19 (dated by TCRdb to between 2020 and 2021). The study in broad terms: The collaborator samples originated in the United States, Italy and Spain and spanned the acute and convalescent phases of COVID-19. Where HLA class I and class II types were available, the types were taken from metadata supplied by the sample provider, not from assay-based typing. The samples were drawn from the first 160 participants of the ongoing ImmuneRACE study and from over 950 subjects provided by 6 global collaborators. The prospective study material was composed of cDNA or gDNA derived from T cells, B-cell-depleted T cells, or PBMCs. The repertoires were released in a freely available public database meant as a resource for research on the immune response to SARS-CoV-2. A de-identified subject ID, COVID-19 status, age in years and sex were almost always included in the sample metadata. The dataset comprised deeply sampled blood TCRbeta repertoires from subjects exposed to, actively infected with, or recovered from COVID-19. What the study reported, not specific to this receptor: Clinical and demographic metadata were provided uncurated, with the amount varying by source and participant.

From a lookup of the germline V gene, CDR1 and CDR2 are SNHLY and FYNNEI. Taken from cysteine to phenylalanine, the CDR3 has 13 residues. Only the CDR3 part of the read is kept: 39 bases, read in frame from the first base. V is pruned by 1 base and J by 5 bases, leaving 1 base of the junction without a gene match. The immunoSEQ Assay, a bias-controlled multiplex PCR, was used to amplify TCRbeta CDR3 regions from genomic DNA. The authors' pipeline ran thus. Within the assay, amplification of reference gene primers was used to estimate how many nucleated cells each sample contained. To quantify the absolute abundance of each unique TCRbeta CDR3 rearrangement, sequence reads were collapsed and filtered. For each sample, productive Simpson clonality was calculated as the square root of Simpson's diversity index across productive rearrangements. Entries here come from immuneACCESS through TCRdb and include only in-frame sequences with V and J called. Some clones fail to appear in such tables; in the studies checked, an unresolved V gene covers under half of the shortfall, and the cause of the remainder is unknown. V and J calls and clone size are those listed in that table; D and trimming were worked out from the DNA. The sample table records some 73,000 clones; roughly 80% of these occur just once. Of the sample, roughly 2.4% is held by the ten largest clones.

In Seattle, one collaborating source enrolled patients while the infection was active and tracked those patients longitudinally over the course of disease. Whole blood was collected in K2EDTA tubes by collaborating institutions according to the institutions' own protocols. Collaborator samples were shipped for TCRbeta analysis as frozen whole blood, isolated PBMCs, or DNA extracted from either sample type. The sequence is built from TRBV2 and TRBJ1-2; the junction holds 7 bases that match TRBD1. Sample: peripheral blood. The clonotype comes from a man aged 65-85 years with COVID-19, enrolled during active disease. The CDR3 region reads CASSEDRGYGYTF. The sequenced DNA is TGTGCCAGCAGTGAAGACAGGGGATATGGCTACACCTTC.